This is a list of T cell receptor beta chains from one sample in a study of CD8 T cells in ankylosing spondylitis. TCRdb processed the 5' RACE reads anew with MiXCR; each CDR3 protein has one entry. The sample lists 250,000 to 400,000 distinct CDR3 sequences, under 14% occurring once. Sequenced input: blood, either unsorted or a sorted T cell fraction (not recorded which). The receptor set was obtained from a female donor with ankylosing spondylitis or in good health (not recorded which). Each CDR3 is given without its conserved first and last residue. The D gene is left open where the match is weak.

-,TRBV12-3/TRBV12-4,ASSSNWGTEAF
-,TRBV10-3,AISEPGGGGYT
-,TRBV5-1,ASSLNRANYGYT
-,TRBV5-1,ASREQNYGYT
-,TRBV4-2,ASSPRGRGVQDTQY
-,TRBV5-1,ASSLDRASANGYT
TRBD2,TRBV7-2,ASSLAGGDYNEQF
-,TRBV7-3,ASRRGNTGELF
TRBD2,TRBV24-1,ATSETSGIGETQY
TRBD2,TRBV12-3/TRBV12-4,ASSFGGTSIYEQY
-,TRBV5-1,ASSSEGLFGNQPQH
TRBD2,TRBV4-3,ASSQVASGYNEQF
TRBD2,TRBV5-1,ASSLASGGALDTQY
-,TRBV20-1,SASLTPGTPRYEQY
TRBD2,TRBV20-1,SRTSGSHTQY
-,TRBV14,ASSQERHRAATFRSGANVLT
TRBD2,TRBV7-9,ASSSRLAGEGEQF
-,TRBV4-3,ASSQVRGLGEKLF
-,TRBV5-1,ASSLNRDWTEAF
-,TRBV20-1,SAVTGTSPYYSYNEQF
-,TRBV30,AWRMFVAEAF
-,TRBV6-2/TRBV6-3,ASSSQWSTEAF